These 3 T cell receptor beta chains originate from one sample sequenced in a study of type 1 and type 2 diabetes patients. Amplification started from genomic DNA. Multiplex PCR with 30 forward and 13 reverse primers amplified the TCR beta CDR3. Via MiXCR, TCRdb re-called the multiplex PCR reads, giving one row per CDR3 protein. In the table there are a few hundred thousand distinct CDR3 sequences, 47% of which are singletons. The material sequenced was peripheral blood mononuclear cells (PBMCs). These receptors all come from a man aged 18 to 30 with type 2 diabetes.

The chain has TRBV5-1 and TRBJ2-7, with D uncertain. CDR3 size: 13 residues. V lost 3 bases to trimming and J lost 4 bases, with 11 bases between them. Germline V gives CDR1 SGHRS, CDR2 YFSETQ. The CDR3 sequence: CASSSALQYEQYF. DNA for the CDR3: TGCGCCAGCAGCTCCGCGTTGCAGTACGAGCAGTACTTC.

This clonotype was observed a handful of times. CDR3 loop: CSASQPTRQFF. CDR3 nucleotide sequence: TGCAGTGCTAGTCAACCGACGAGGCAGTTCTTC. The V gene is TRBV20-1, the J gene TRBJ2-1, with no clear D. V dropped 3 bases and J dropped 12 bases, with 12 bases sitting between them. The CDR3 extends over 11 amino acids. Germline values: CDR1 DFQATT, CDR2 SNEGSKA (reference sequence).

This clonotype was picked up a small number of times. J is TRBJ2-5 and V is TRBV12-3 or TRBV12-4; tentatively, D is TRBD2 (7 bases). Deletions cut 6 bases from V and 4 bases from J, with 15 bases between. The CDR3 runs to 14 residues. Written as DNA, the CDR3 is TGTGCCAGCAGCCTATTGCGGGGGCTAGAGACCCAGTACTTC. Protein product: CASSLLRGLETQYF.